This entry describes one T cell receptor (beta chain). What antigen it recognizes has not been identified. No quality values exist for individual bases; no much larger clone is one base distant. The CDR1 and CDR2 encoded by the germline V gene are SGHTA and FQGNSA. The CDR3 runs 12 residues from the cysteine to the phenylalanine. Of all the DNA, just the CDR3 is kept, 36 bases in frame from base 1. The junction shows trimming of 0 bases on V and 3 bases on J, plus 3 bases between the germline ends. The data were taken from a study of cytomegalovirus exposure and HLA in healthy donors (dated by TCRdb to about 2017). Turning to the overall study: An earlier analysis of roughly 570 of the donors reported 276 Gb of sequence data and around 120 million unique TCR beta sequences obtained from about 200 million T cells. An early release covering roughly 600 HLA-typed donors comprised 250 to 350 gigabases of sequencing data and roughly 86 million unique TCR sequences. The genetic ancestry cluster associated with self-reported Caucasian donors included 81% of the roughly 400 genotyped donors. The study aimed to test whether cataloging public T cell receptors could reveal signatures of past pathogen exposure. Using immunosequencing, the study profiled T cell repertoires from fewer than 850 subjects and related those repertoires to cytomegalovirus serostatus. A separate validation cohort of approximately 120 different subjects was used in addition to the approximately 670-subject first cohort. To predict cytomegalovirus infection status, the study brought together high-throughput TCR immunosequencing, statistical association of individual TCRs with disease status, and machine learning. A later analysis re-analyzed previously published TCR beta repertoires from roughly 690 donors and added high-resolution HLA genotyping to study TCR occurrence patterns. Rather than drawing on any new phenotypic data, the later analysis identified candidate immune exposures from TCR beta sequences and the way those sequences occurred across donors. To decide whether each TCR beta V gene segment behaved as functional or pseudogenic, an earlier analysis of several hundred of the donors relied on high-throughput TCR beta sequencing. Donor age, sex, ethnicity and CMV serostatus were compiled alongside the repertoire data. A later genetic analysis took genome-wide SNP genotypes for 398 of the 666 donors and used that subset as a discovery cohort. Every discovery cohort repertoire had been produced on one sequencing platform. Class I and class II HLA loci were covered by the typing at four-digit resolution. Typing coverage differed by locus: A, B, C, DRB1 and DQB1 were typed in roughly 620-640 donors, DQA1 in 500 to 550, DPA1 in 600 to 610, and DPB1 in about 450. Because of strong linkage in the cohort, roughly five DR-DQ haplotypes were treated as single units for association and clustering. On average, approximately 250,000 unique TCR beta nucleotide sequences were sequenced per donor among several hundred genotyped donors of the cohort, with about 19% of those sequences being non-productive.

The cohort was made up of 650 to 700 healthy bone marrow donors. Cohort members were all nominally healthy when sampled, although unrecorded immune exposures were likely present. The donor tested CMV seropositive, placing the donor among the roughly 300 seropositive members of the cohort. Every donor gave a peripheral blood sample, and the peripheral blood mononuclear cells from that sample were used for TCR beta sequencing. Genomic DNA extraction from the blood cell samples was performed with the Qiagen DNeasy Blood Extraction Kit. The library was obtained by the immunoSEQ multiplex PCR assay. The multiplex PCR relied on a mix of 60 forward primers for TCR Vbeta segments and 13 reverse primers for TCR Jbeta segments. Amplification of the CDR3 region of rearranged TCR beta genes was performed with a multiplex PCR assay on genomic DNA. On the Illumina HiSeq System, the amplified TCR beta libraries were sequenced as 87-base-pair reads. The authors' pipeline ran thus. A later analysis counted about 80 million unique TCR beta chains across the 550 to 800 repertoires, and some 11 million of these chains were shared by at least two donors. Raw reads were error-corrected and collapsed into unique sequences by a nearest-neighbor algorithm in which closely related sequences were merged to remove PCR and sequencing errors. V, D and J gene segments were assigned by aligning CDR3 sequences to IMGT reference sequences. For a sequence to be retained, a match of at least six nucleotides was required to both a V gene segment and a J gene segment. A rearrangement was called productive if the CDR3 had no stop codons and remained in frame with V and J, and every other rearrangement was called non-productive. CDR3 was defined by IMGT convention, running from the second conserved V-encoded cysteine to the conserved J-encoded phenylalanine. Sequences without an unambiguous match to a single V gene segment were excluded from the earlier analysis of about 640 of the donors. In an earlier analysis of roughly 600 of the donors, a V segment was called functional when productive rearrangements were above 56.7%, and segregating when the standard deviation between donors exceeded 5%. A statistical classification framework was built to diagnose cytomegalovirus status from the catalog of TCR beta chain sequences. V and J gene assignment, in a later analysis, came from comparing TCR nucleotide sequences with IMGT/GENE-DB human TR gene sequences. Using the TCRdist pipeline, a later analysis assigned CDR3 sequences along with most-parsimonious VDJ recombination scenarios. In a later analysis, each TCR beta chain was defined by its CDR3 amino acid sequence together with its V-gene family, and reads lacking a unique V-gene family were excluded. As a way to deal with suspected cross-contamination and a sequencing artifact, a later analysis dropped approximately 590 nucleotide sequences that were highly shared and had low generation probability. In a later analysis, a clonal expansion index was calculated for each public chain from normalized within-repertoire ranks of inferred template counts. In a later analysis, generation probabilities were computed with a VDJ recombination model fitted to out-of-frame rearrangements, and the resulting probabilities were checked against IGoR. In a later analysis, hypergeometric tests were used to score TCR-TCR, TCR-HLA and TCR-CMV co-occurrence, with a repertoire-size bias correction applied to TCR pairs. To estimate false discovery rates, a later analysis permuted the HLA or CMV assignments 20 times. In a later analysis, co-occurring TCRs were grouped using DBSCAN, with TCRdist sequence similarity added in when clustering inside HLA-allele-positive subsets. Repertoires with fewer than 30,000 or more than 120,000 public chains were left out of co-occurrence clustering, as were four to six repertoires with anomalous nucleotide sharing. TCRdb obtained this table from immuneACCESS and retained in-frame rearrangements with V and J assigned. These tables miss some clones; where compared with another copy, unresolved V genes account for less than half of the shortfall, and the remainder is unexplained. Clonal size and the V and J genes are those of that table, whereas D and trimming came from the DNA. Counted in this sample were approximately 97,000 clones; around three quarters of them appeared once. The top ten constitute roughly 3.5% of the sample.

The full study reports these points: Some IMGT-functional V segments, including TRBV6-2 and TRBV6-3, could not be distinguished by the 87-base-pair reads and were therefore excluded. In an earlier analysis of approximately 590 of the donors, most TCR beta V segments appeared in productive rearrangements about 87% or about 30% of the time, broadly matching IMGT annotations. A later genetic analysis associated a missense DCLRE1C variant with V-gene and J-gene trimming of TCR beta chains, and an independent cohort replicated the association. Immune exposure information for the cohort was limited to CMV serostatus. A group of highly shared sequence variants was considered likely to be a technical artifact of the sequencing pipeline. Several of the top co-occurrence clusters appeared to be linked to parvovirus B19, influenza, CMV and Epstein-Barr virus, according to a later analysis. When HLA alleles, especially DR and DQ, strongly co-occurred, TCR associations were difficult to assign to individual alleles. In a later analysis, HLA-associated TCR beta chains showed more clonal expansion and lower generation probabilities than non-associated chains that were equally common. According to a later analysis, most CMV-associated TCR beta chains appeared to be HLA-restricted, and the HLA associations seemed to be driven largely by CMV exposure. Only TCR beta chains were sequenced in this cohort, and the absence of alpha or paired-chain data limited detectable features. Linkage disequilibrium might explain the correlated functional status among segregating V segments, but an unknown experimental factor could not be excluded. The classifier was reported to diagnose cytomegalovirus status with high specificity and sensitivity in both the original and validation cohorts. At a false discovery rate of 0.05, a later analysis linked under 20,000 TCR beta sequences to specific HLA alleles. It was suggested by the authors that the approach could potentially be generalized to other disease states and immunological phenotypes. Compared with the roughly 720-donor mean, donors in an Asian-associated ancestry cluster had fewer N-insertions in productive TCRs, according to a later genetic analysis. A further reported finding was that TCR beta sequences accurately predicted the HLA-A and HLA-B alleles for most subjects in the first cohort. Presence/absence analyses assumed roughly uniform sequencing depth across donors, an assumption that may not hold. In a later analysis, the rate of TCR association differed among HLA loci, with DRB1 alleles having the most associated TCRs and HLA-C alleles having the fewest. Because some donors lacked HLA typing at each locus, the association tests relied only on the typed subset. Three of the identified cytomegalovirus-associated TCR beta chains were confirmed in vitro to be specific for cytomegalovirus antigens. Because counts were too low, more than 15 rarely observed V segments, including chromosome 9 orphons, were excluded from the earlier analysis of 587 of the donors. While some public TCRs were present in many individuals, most TCR sequences turned up only very rarely across donors. In the study, some 180 TCR beta chains were listed as associated with cytomegalovirus.

This chain is built from TRBV7-2 and TRBJ2-7, with the D gene call left open. Sample: PBMCs. The source of this sequence is a male donor in good health and CMV-seropositive. For the CDR3, the sequence is CASSLANYEQYF. The DNA sequence is given as TGTGCCAGCAGCTTAGCCAACTACGAGCAGTACTTC.